The rows below give T cell receptor beta chains drawn from one sample of a study of monozygotic twins with inflammatory bowel disease. Reprocessing the 5' RACE reads, TCRdb reports a single entry for every CDR3 protein and omits DNA. Its clone listing holds 330,000 or so distinct CDR3 sequences. The source material was blood. These TCRs come from a human donor with ulcerative colitis or Crohn's disease, or a healthy co-twin of an affected twin (not recorded which). The CDR3 runs from the conserved cysteine through the conserved F or W. Each record gives: J gene, CDR3 length, V gene, CDR3 protein.

TRBJ2-7,14,TRBV20-1,CSAIPGQRLYEQYF
TRBJ1-6,14,TRBV5-1,CASSPGQANSPLHF
TRBJ1-4,14,TRBV4-1,CASSQGPREGKLFF
TRBJ1-2,16,TRBV20-1,CSARDPYRAENYGYTF
TRBJ2-3,15,TRBV5-1,CASSLVQGETDTQYF
TRBJ2-3,15,TRBV9,CASSVVAVSTDTQYF
TRBJ1-4,16,TRBV5-5,CASSIDPGQEIEKLFF
TRBJ1-2,14,TRBV6-2/TRBV6-3,CASRSTTENYGYTF
TRBJ2-7,14,TRBV6-5,CASSYRDRGREQYF
TRBJ2-3,16,TRBV7-2,CASSPSGPTSTDTQYF
TRBJ1-2,15,TRBV28,CASSLWAATNYGYTF
TRBJ1-2,12,TRBV19,CASKGRDYGYTF
TRBJ2-2,15,TRBV12-3/TRBV12-4,CASRARTDRGGELFF
TRBJ1-1,14,TRBV5-1,CASSPRVMNTEAFF
TRBJ1-4,16,TRBV7-9,CASSSQGGGPNEKLFF
TRBJ2-1,17,TRBV2,CARETTGGSGSYNEQFF
TRBJ2-1,14,TRBV4-1,CASSPGLLGNEQFF
TRBJ2-7,11,TRBV3-1,CASSQGLEQYF
TRBJ2-7,14,TRBV5-1,CASSFTAGAHEQYF
TRBJ2-5,14,TRBV3-1,CASSQERGFETQYF
TRBJ1-4,13,TRBV29-1,CSVQPQGGEKLFF
TRBJ2-1,15,TRBV5-1,CASSLGTDLANEQFF
TRBJ2-3,13,TRBV7-2,CASSLDYRGTQYF
TRBJ2-5,17,TRBV20-1,CSAPGPGLAAMLETQYF
TRBJ2-5,13,TRBV27,CASSGRTGETQYF
TRBJ1-5,15,TRBV7-9,CASSLTGGANQPQHF
TRBJ2-3,13,TRBV7-9,CGGLRSRTDTQYF